This T cell receptor beta chain was observed in a study of T cell repertoires in cytomegalovirus infection. This clonotype has more than one count but fewer than ten. Its specificity is unknown. The J segment lost 4 bases and the V segment lost 6 bases, leaving 10 bases of the junction unmatched. Germline-derived CDR1 and CDR2 are LNHDA and SQIVND (reference sequence). The CDR3 spans 17 residues. TCRdb processed the reads anew with MiXCR; each CDR3 protein has one entry. The table has more than 250,000 distinct CDR3 sequences, 20% to 25% seen once. The origin of this receptor is a human donor in good health (CMV status not recorded). Some clones in this sample may be carry-over from other donors' samples. The sequencing used cultured PBMCs, collected from culture after CMV antigen stimulation. The chain combines TRBV19 with TRBJ2-1; 12 bases are shared with TRBD2. In DNA form, the CDR3 reads TGTGCCAGTAGGACCGGGACTAGCGGGCATACGTACAATGAGCAGTTCTTC. This translates into CASRTGTSGHTYNEQFF.